This TCR beta chain originates from a study of Ad26.COV2.S vaccination and SARS-CoV-2 variants. Study summary: The donor participated in the COV1001 trial, in its Ad26.COV2.S arm.

Treatment in this sample: some 19 received Ad26.COV2.S at low or high dose, single or two shots; several received placebo; per-sample allocation not given. It was on day 63 after the first vaccine or placebo injection that samples were taken. Here immunoSEQ multiplex PCR was the method, and the copy in TCRdb shows in-frame clones only, minus some. The sample lists some 480,000 clones; roughly 87% were seen once. This specimen was peripheral blood, taken in a trial of Ad26.COV2.S vaccine versus placebo. The clonotype was recovered from a person between 18 and 65 years old who received the Ad26.COV2.S COVID-19 vaccine or a placebo.

The CDR3 sequence: CATSQGAQYEQYF. CDR3 nucleotide sequence: TGTGCCACCTCTCAGGGGGCGCAATACGAGCAGTACTTC. J is TRBJ2-7 and V is TRBV6-5; 8 bases are shared with TRBD1. The CDR3 is 13 residues long. The trim removed 10 bases at V and 4 bases at J, leaving 9 bases unmatched. CDR1 MNHEY and CDR2 SVGAGI come from the germline V gene.